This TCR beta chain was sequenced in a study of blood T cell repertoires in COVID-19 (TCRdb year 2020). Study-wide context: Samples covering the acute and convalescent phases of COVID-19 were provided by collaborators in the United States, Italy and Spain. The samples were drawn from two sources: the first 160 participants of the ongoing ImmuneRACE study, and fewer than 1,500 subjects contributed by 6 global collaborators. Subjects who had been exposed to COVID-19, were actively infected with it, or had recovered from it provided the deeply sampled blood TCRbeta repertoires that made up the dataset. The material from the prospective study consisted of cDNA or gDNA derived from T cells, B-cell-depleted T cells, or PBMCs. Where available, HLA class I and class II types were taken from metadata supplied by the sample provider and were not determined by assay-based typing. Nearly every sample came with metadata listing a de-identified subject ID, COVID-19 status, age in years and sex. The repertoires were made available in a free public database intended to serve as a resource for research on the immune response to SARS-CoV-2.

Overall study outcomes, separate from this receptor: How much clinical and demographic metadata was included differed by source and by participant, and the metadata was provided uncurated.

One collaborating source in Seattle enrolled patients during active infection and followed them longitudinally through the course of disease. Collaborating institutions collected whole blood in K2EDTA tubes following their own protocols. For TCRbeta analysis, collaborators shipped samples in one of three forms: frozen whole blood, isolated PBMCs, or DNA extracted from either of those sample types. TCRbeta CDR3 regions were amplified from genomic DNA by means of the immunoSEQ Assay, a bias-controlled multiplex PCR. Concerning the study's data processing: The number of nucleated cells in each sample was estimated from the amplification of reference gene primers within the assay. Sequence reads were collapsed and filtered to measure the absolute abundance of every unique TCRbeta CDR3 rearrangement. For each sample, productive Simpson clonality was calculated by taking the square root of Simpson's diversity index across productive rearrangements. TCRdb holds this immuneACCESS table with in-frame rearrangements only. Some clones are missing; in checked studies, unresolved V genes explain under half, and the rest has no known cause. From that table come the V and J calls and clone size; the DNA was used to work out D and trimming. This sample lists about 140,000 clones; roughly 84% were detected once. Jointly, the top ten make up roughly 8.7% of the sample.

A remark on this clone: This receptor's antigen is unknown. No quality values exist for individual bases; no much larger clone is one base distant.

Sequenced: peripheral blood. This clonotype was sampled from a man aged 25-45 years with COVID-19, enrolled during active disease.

The nucleotide sequence reads as follows: TGTGCCAGCAGCTTACGGTCAGATACGCAGTATTTT. Translated, it gives CASSLRSDTQYF. This sequence uses TRBV11-3 and TRBJ2-3, with no D gene named confidently. The germline V gene gives CDR1 as SGHNT and CDR2 as YENEEA. V is pared back by 2 bases and J by 4 bases, with 4 bases lying between the germline termini. Reading from cysteine to phenylalanine, the CDR3 counts 12 amino acids. Just the 36-base CDR3 DNA is kept, in frame starting at base 1.